The T cell receptor (beta chain) described here comes from a study of Ad26.COV2.S vaccination and SARS-CoV-2 variants. Across the study: As a participant in COV1001, the donor was in the Ad26.COV2.S trial arm.

The germline V gene has CDR1 KGHDR and CDR2 SFDVKD. V was pared by 3 bases and J by 6 bases, with 6 bases of the junction left unmatched. The CDR3 has 15 residues. The sample's treatment: 19 received Ad26.COV2.S at low or high dose, single or two shots; five or six received placebo; per-sample allocation not given. Each sample was drawn 63 days after the first injection (of vaccine or placebo). Only in-frame clones appear in the TCRdb table, and some are missing; sequencing was by immunoSEQ multiplex PCR. This table has hundreds of thousands of clones, roughly 90% appearing once. The source of this sequence is a person aged 18 to 59 who received the Ad26.COV2.S COVID-19 vaccine or a placebo. Sequenced here: peripheral blood, sampled in a trial of Ad26.COV2.S vaccine versus placebo. The chain uses TRBV24-1 and TRBJ2-2; 7 bases are a match to TRBD1. The CDR3 reads CATSDNRGRAGELFF. The CDR3 coding sequence is TGTGCCACCAGTGATAACAGGGGCCGTGCCGGGGAGCTGTTTTTT.